The clone carrying this T cell receptor (beta chain) has more than one count but fewer than ten. Its antigen is still unknown. The entry originates in a study of CD8+ T cells in alopecia areata. It was from alopecia areata patients that lesional scalp punch biopsies and peripheral blood were collected. RNA, once extracted, was reverse transcribed into cDNA for use as the sequencing template. Assay used: immunoSEQ multiplex PCR; TCRdb lists only in-frame clones, some missing. This sample has some 130,000 clones, with roughly 50% found just once. V gave up 0 bases and J gave up 6 bases; unmatched junction bases: 4. The CDR3 covers 15 residues. Germline-derived CDR1 and CDR2 are LGHNA and YSLEER. General study findings and limits: Mouse data revealed clearer TCR sharing than patient data did, a gap possibly tied to HLA. Scalp sequencing also captures normal skin's resident alphabeta T cells. Higher clonality was seen in lesional scalp than in normal scalp, especially in alopecia totalis/universalis.

The chain links TRBV4-3 to TRBJ2-7, with 11 bases lining up with TRBD1. This receptor was taken from a human donor with alopecia areata. This sample comprised CD4+ T cells sorted from blood, obtained at week 0. CDR3 DNA: TGCGCCAGCAGCCAAGAAGGACAGGGGGCTTTCGAGCAGTACTTC. Translating gives CASSQEGQGAFEQYF.